This TCR beta chain is from a study of T-cell memory formation after mild COVID-19. A single record per CDR3 protein comes from TCRdb applying MiXCR to the 5' RACE reads. The sample lists approximately 560,000 distinct CDR3 sequences, 17% occurring once. Study-level findings and limits: A second wave expanding day 15 to 37 was CD4+-biased; contracting clones were balanced.

The CDR3 covers 13 residues. V gave up 9 bases and J gave up 2 bases, with 9 bases separating them. Germline V gene sequence: CDR1 KGHDR, CDR2 SFDVKD. The sample holds a few counts of this clonotype. Antigen specificity is unknown. The V call is TRBV24-1, the J call TRBJ2-2, with D uncertain. The receptor's source is an adult woman who had mild COVID-19 (a few samples of this study predate the infection). Cell type and time point are not known. Sequencing used PBMCs or a T cell subset sorted from them (not recorded which). The CDR3 DNA sequence: TGTGCCACCGGTACGCTCAACACCGGGGAGCTGTTTTTT. It specifies CATGTLNTGELFF.